This T cell receptor beta chain originates from a study of blood T cell repertoires in COVID-19. Study background: Researchers got acute and convalescent COVID-19 samples from the United States, Italy and Spain.

The V end lost 1 base, the J end lost 0 bases, and 8 bases lay between the germline ends. The length of the CDR3 is 15 residues. The germline CDR1 and CDR2 sequences are LGHNA and YSLEER. As handled by the study authors: It was from reference gene primer amplification that nucleated cell counts were estimated. Libraries were prepared by immunoSEQ multiplex PCR; TCRdb keeps only in-frame clonotypes and omits some of them. V and J calls and clone size are copied from that table; D and trimming were computed from the DNA. The data hold roughly 500,000 clones, with over 75% observed a single time. The sequenced material came from PBMCs or T cells enriched from blood (not recorded which). V gene TRBV4-3 combines with J gene TRBJ2-3, with unresolved D. The sequence was obtained from a woman aged 40-49 years who had recovered from COVID-19. The CDR3 DNA is TGCGCCAGCAGCCAAGCCAGAATTAGCACAGATACGCAGTATTTT. It translates to CASSQARISTDTQYF.